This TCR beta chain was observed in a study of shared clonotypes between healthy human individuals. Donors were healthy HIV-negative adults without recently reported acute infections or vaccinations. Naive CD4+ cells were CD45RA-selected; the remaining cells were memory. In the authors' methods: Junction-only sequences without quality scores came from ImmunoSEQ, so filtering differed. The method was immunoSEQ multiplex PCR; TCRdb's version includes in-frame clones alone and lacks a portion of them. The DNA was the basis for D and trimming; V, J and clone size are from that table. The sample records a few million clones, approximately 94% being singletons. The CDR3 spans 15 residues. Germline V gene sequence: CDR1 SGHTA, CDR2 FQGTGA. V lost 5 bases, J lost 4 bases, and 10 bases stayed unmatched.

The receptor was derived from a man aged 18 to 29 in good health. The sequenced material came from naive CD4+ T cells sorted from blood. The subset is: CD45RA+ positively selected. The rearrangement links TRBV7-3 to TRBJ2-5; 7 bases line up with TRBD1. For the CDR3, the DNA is TGTGCCAGCAGCCCGGGGACAGTGGAGTCAGAGACCCAGTACTTC. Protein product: CASSPGTVESETQYF.